The 13 T cell receptor beta chains below were found in one sample sequenced in a study of memory CD4+ T cells and cytomegalovirus serostatus. This table comes from immunoSEQ multiplex PCR, and its TCRdb copy is limited to in-frame clones, with some not included. The sample consists of about 60,000 clones, 70% to 80% of them appearing once. Single viable CD3+CD4+CD8-CD45RO+ cells were sorted as the memory CD4+ T cells. The sample comprised memory CD4+ T cells from blood. These receptors came from an adult in good health and CMV-seropositive.

V usage is TRBV11-2 and J usage is TRBJ2-4, with a possible D match to TRBD2 (5 bases). The CDR3 runs to 17 residues. V was cut by 5 bases and J by 2 bases, with 19 bases left in between. CDR1 is SGHAT and CDR2 is FQNNGV in the germline V gene. The CDR3 DNA reads as TGTGCCAGCAGCCGCAACCGCGTCGGACTTTCCAAAAACATTCAGTACTTC. Translation gives CASSRNRVGLSKNIQYF. The complete variable domain, with remaining parts taken from reference TRBV11-2 and TRBJ2-4, reads EAGVAQSPRYKIIEKRQSVAFWCNPISGHATLYWYQQILGQGPKLLIQFQNNGVVDDSQLPKDRFSAERLKGVDSTLKIQPAKLEDSAVYLCASSRNRVGLSKNIQYFGAGTRLSVL.

V usage is TRBV19 and J usage is TRBJ2-2; unclear D gene. The germline V gene has CDR1 LNHDA and CDR2 SQIVND (reference sequence). Trimming pared 4 bases from V and 0 bases from J, leaving 6 bases between. The CDR3 is 14 amino acids. CDR3 residues: CASSTTANTGELFF. For the CDR3, the DNA is TGTGCCAGTAGTACGACGGCGAACACCGGGGAGCTGTTTTTT.

V is TRBV4-2 and J is TRBJ2-2; 7 bases are a match to TRBD2. Germline V gene lookup returns CDR1 LGHNA and CDR2 YNFKEQ. V lost 4 bases, J lost 5 bases, and 16 bases stayed unmatched. The CDR3 length is 18 residues. The CDR3 sequence: CASSPQISGLGGTGELFF. The CDR3 nucleotides read TGTGCCAGCAGCCCTCAGATATCAGGACTAGGTGGAACCGGGGAGCTGTTTTTT.

The rearrangement uses TRBV2 and TRBJ2-1; D is perhaps TRBD2 (5 bases). With 3 bases removed from V and 3 bases from J, the gap between germline ends came to 15 bases. Germline loops: CDR1 SNHLY, CDR2 FYNNEI. The CDR3 has 16 amino acids. The CDR3 sequence is CASSDDTRTLYNEQFF. CDR3 DNA sequence: TGTGCCAGCAGTGACGATACTAGGACCCTCTACAATGAGCAGTTCTTC.

This chain joins TRBV14 and TRBJ2-5; the match to TRBD2 covers 7 bases. V was clipped by 0 bases and J by 4 bases; unmatched bases: 5. Germline CDR1 reads SGHDN; CDR2 reads FVKESK. CDR3 size: 15 residues. The chain's CDR3 is CASSQDLREGETQYF. CDR3 coding DNA: TGTGCCAGCAGCCAAGATTTGAGGGAGGGAGAGACCCAGTACTTC.

This sequence joins TRBV2 and TRBJ1-2, with 8 bases matching TRBD1. Germline V CDR1 and CDR2: SNHLY, FYNNEI. V was clipped by 5 bases and J by 7 bases; unmatched bases: 21. This CDR3 is 18 amino acids long. The CDR3 bases are TGTGCCAGCAGTAGCGAGGCGGGACAGGTCAATGTGTTGAGTGGCTACACCTTC. Protein: CASSSEAGQVNVLSGYTF.

J is TRBJ1-3 and V is TRBV2, with D possibly being TRBD1 (5 bases). V was clipped by 5 bases and J by 0 bases, with 8 bases between them. CDR3 size: 14 residues. Germline CDR1 reads SNHLY; CDR2 reads FYNNEI. The CDR3 loop is CASSRGSSGNTIYF. CDR3 nucleotides: TGTGCCAGCAGTCGGGGGAGCTCTGGAAACACCATATATTTT.

The chain uses TRBV7-2 and TRBJ2-7, with D maybe TRBD2 (6 bases). The CDR3 extends over 14 amino acids. The germline CDR1 and CDR2 sequences are SGHTA and FQGNSA. Between the trimmed V and J ends, which lost 4 bases and 1 base, there was a span of 11 bases. In DNA form, the CDR3 reads TGTGCCAGCAGCTCCGGGACTCTATCCTACGAGCAGTACTTC. This translates into CASSSGTLSYEQYF.

This CDR3 is CASSGQETQYF. DNA of the CDR3: TGTGCCAGCAGCGGACAAGAGACCCAGTACTTC. J is TRBJ2-5 and V is TRBV11-3; no reliable D call. Germline lookup yields CDR1 SGHNT and CDR2 YENEEA. The CDR3 is 11 residues long. V lost 5 bases and J 2 bases, leaving 3 bases between the germline ends.

V usage is TRBV29-1 and J usage is TRBJ2-7, with D uncertain. V shed 4 bases and J shed 1 base, with 8 bases lying between them. This CDR3 is built from 12 residues. Germline-derived CDR1 and CDR2 are SQVTM and ANQGSEA. The CDR3 protein is CSVVDGSYEQYF. Here the CDR3 DNA reads TGCAGCGTTGTCGACGGATCCTACGAGCAGTACTTC.

The genes are TRBV5-1 and TRBJ1-1; 12 nucleotides align to TRBD1. The junction had 3 bases not matched to a gene; V was cut back by 4 bases and J by 8 bases. Germline-derived CDR1 and CDR2 are SGHRS and YFSETQ. This CDR3 has 13 residues. CDR3 loop: CASSLGTGGEAFF. Written as DNA, the CDR3 is TGCGCCAGCAGCCTCGGGACAGGGGGCGAAGCTTTCTTT.

The gene calls are TRBV7-3 and TRBJ2-7; 8 nucleotides match TRBD1. This CDR3 has 14 amino acids. J gave up 6 bases and V 5 bases, and 9 bases lay outside the gene matches. Germline V gives CDR1 SGHTA, CDR2 FQGTGA. CDR3 nucleotide sequence: TGTGCCAGCAGCCAGGGGGCGAGCTCGGTCGAGCAGTACTTC. Translated: CASSQGASSVEQYF.

This clone was counted a few times. The CDR3 bases are TGTGCCAGTAGTAGGGACTCTGGAAACACCATATATTTT. This encodes CASSRDSGNTIYF. This rearrangement joins TRBV19 to TRBJ1-3; the D is unclear. The CDR3 consists of 13 residues. Germline V gene lookup returns CDR1 LNHDA and CDR2 SQIVND (reference sequence). Trimming removed 4 bases from V and 0 bases from J, with 4 bases in between.